This TCR beta chain comes out of a study of Ad26.COV2.S vaccination and SARS-CoV-2 variants. Notes on the study in general: After vaccination, substantial breadth of spike-specific CD8+ and CD4+ responses was reported.

Note on this clone: Its specificity is not known.

V was shortened by 1 base and J by 0 bases, with 8 bases between the two germline ends. Germline V CDR1 and CDR2: SGHRS, YFSETQ. The CDR3 sequence is 14 residues long. The data were produced by immunoSEQ multiplex PCR, yet TCRdb's version contains in-frame clones alone and is incomplete. The sample carries more than 250,000 clones, roughly 86% recorded once. Treatment meaning: some 20 received Ad26.COV2.S at low or high dose, single or two shots; about five received placebo; per-sample allocation not given. Collection of the samples took place on day 63 after the first injection of vaccine or placebo.

The chain couples TRBV5-1 to TRBJ2-7; D ambiguous. This TCR derives from a person between 18 and 65 years old who received the Ad26.COV2.S COVID-19 vaccine or a placebo. The input for sequencing was peripheral blood, taken in a trial of Ad26.COV2.S vaccine versus placebo. The CDR3 protein is CASSLNSYSYEQYF. As DNA, the CDR3 is TGCGCCAGCAGCTTGAACAGTTACTCCTACGAGCAGTACTTC.